Following are 18 T cell receptor beta chains from one sample sequenced in a study of identical twins. Each CDR3 protein is one row after TCRdb ran MiXCR on the 5' RACE reads. The sample lists more than 200,000 distinct CDR3 sequences, about an eighth occurring once. Sequencing was performed on memory (CD45RO+) T cells sorted from blood. These receptor sequences come from a woman between 18 and 29 years old in good health.

This clonotype was seen ten or more times. This chain links TRBV9 with TRBJ2-1, with D possibly matching TRBD2 (5 bases). Trimming stripped 0 bases from V and 5 bases from J, with 18 bases between. The CDR3 length is 17 residues. Germline assignment: CDR1 SGDLS and CDR2 YYNGEE. The CDR3 nucleotides read TGTGCCAGCAGCGTAGAGCTGGGCGGGCATCTGAACAATGAGCAGTTCTTC. This encodes CASSVELGGHLNNEQFF.

V usage is TRBV5-1 and J usage is TRBJ2-5; D unclear. The CDR3 runs to 14 residues. The V gene's germline CDR1 is SGHRS and CDR2 YFSETQ. Trimming shortened V by 0 bases and J by 5 bases, and 11 bases separated the two germline ends. CDR3 amino acids: CASSLEPMGETQYF. The CDR3 DNA is TGCGCCAGCAGCTTGGAACCCATGGGGGAGACCCAGTACTTC.

The chain employs TRBV7-2 and TRBJ1-2, with D maybe TRBD1 (6 bases). Deletions cut 0 bases from V and 4 bases from J, with 12 bases between. Looked up from germline, CDR1 is SGHTA and CDR2 is FQGNSA. This CDR3 is built from 15 residues. The CDR3 DNA follows: TGTGCCAGCAGCTTAGCCGAAGGGGGGAGCTATGGCTACACCTTC. It specifies CASSLAEGGSYGYTF.

This clonotype turned up a few times. The rearrangement uses TRBV5-5 and TRBJ2-2, with D possibly being TRBD1 (6 bases). The germline V gene encodes CDR1 SGHKS and CDR2 YYEKEE (reference sequence). The CDR3 extends over 15 amino acids. V shed 0 bases and J shed 6 bases, with 12 bases lying between them. The CDR3 reads CASSLVGTHSGELFF. The DNA of the CDR3 is TGTGCCAGCAGCTTGGTTGGGACACATTCCGGGGAGCTGTTTTTT.

This chain links TRBV29-1 with TRBJ2-1; possible D gene TRBD2, 5 bases. Germline assignment: CDR1 SQVTM and CDR2 ANQGSEA. The CDR3 consists of 15 residues. Trimming took 4 bases from V and 9 from J, leaving 22 bases between them. This CDR3 is CSVVGRLAVEGEQFF. CDR3 in DNA: TGCAGCGTTGTTGGCCGACTCGCCGTTGAGGGTGAGCAGTTCTTC.

This chain links TRBV20-1 with TRBJ2-3, with D perhaps assigned TRBD1 or TRBD2 (6 bases each). There are 13 residues in the CDR3. Trimming stripped 6 bases from V and 0 bases from J, with 10 bases between. Per germline, CDR1 DFQATT and CDR2 SNEGSKA (reference sequence). DNA for the CDR3: TGCAGTGCCCGGGGGCGGAGCACAGATACGCAGTATTTT. Its protein product is CSARGRSTDTQYF.

The V call is TRBV7-9, the J call TRBJ2-3, with no clear D. Germline values: CDR1 SEHNR, CDR2 FQNEAQ (reference sequence). The CDR3 covers 14 residues. V was shortened by 2 bases and J by 1 base, with 7 bases between the two germline ends. The DNA for the CDR3 is TGTGCCAGCAGCTTATCGCTCCGCACAGATACGCAGTATTTT. Its protein product is CASSLSLRTDTQYF. Drawing the rest from reference TRBV7-9 and TRBJ2-3, the complete variable domain is DTGVSQNPRHKITKRGQNVTFRCDPISEHNRLYWYRQTLGQGPEFLTYFQNEAQLEKSRLLSDRFSAERPKGSFSTLEIQRTEQGDSAMYLCASSLSLRTDTQYFGPGTRLTVL.

The chain uses TRBV12-3 or TRBV12-4 and TRBJ2-7; no reliable D call. This CDR3 has 14 amino acids. Trimming shortened V by 4 bases and J by 1 base, and 11 bases separated the two germline ends. For the CDR3, the DNA is TGTGCCAGCAGTTCCTCCCTCGGATCCTACGAGCAGTACTTC. It encodes CASSSSLGSYEQYF.

This clonotype was seen repeatedly, ten times or more. This chain links TRBV20-1 with TRBJ2-3; no reliable D call. The CDR3 totals 15 residues. The ends were cut back, 6 bases at V and 2 bases at J, with 18 bases in the middle. The germline V gene has CDR1 DFQATT and CDR2 SNEGSKA (reference sequence). The CDR3 loop is CSATWSPGVTDTQYF. CDR3 DNA sequence: TGCAGTGCCACTTGGTCTCCTGGGGTCACAGATACGCAGTATTTT.

The chain has TRBV23-1 and TRBJ2-5; TRBD1 aligns across 7 bases. TRBV23-1 is an ORF, with its function uncertain. This CDR3 comprises 15 residues. Trimming removed 7 bases from V and 2 bases from J; junction bases left unmatched: 10. In nucleotides, the CDR3 is TGCGCCAGCAACCCGACAGGGTCATCACAAGAGACCCAGTACTTC. It codes for CASNPTGSSQETQYF.

The chain carries TRBV9 and TRBJ2-2; 10 positions agree with TRBD2. J was trimmed by 5 bases and V by 1 base; bases with no gene match: 8. From germline, CDR1 is SGDLS and CDR2 YYNGEE. The CDR3 contains 17 residues. CDR3: CASSVSASGGWTGELFF. In DNA form, the CDR3 reads TGTGCCAGCAGCGTATCTGCTAGCGGGGGATGGACCGGGGAGCTGTTTTTT.

This clonotype showed up just a few times. The junction departs from the called germline gene at one end, perhaps through a read error. V and J are TRBV29-1 and TRBJ2-3, with a possible D match to TRBD1 (6 bases). There are 10 residues in the CDR3. Germline-derived CDR1 and CDR2 are SQVTM and ANQGSEA. CDR3 protein: CSVEPTGRRF. Written as DNA, the CDR3 is TGCAGCGTTGAACCGACAGGAAGGAGATTT.

This clonotype was found a few times. Compared with germline, one end of the junction differs, possibly owing to a read error. The V gene is TRBV20-1, the J gene TRBJ2-7; D might be TRBD1 (6 bases). The germline V gene encodes CDR1 DFQATT and CDR2 SNEGSKA (reference sequence). CDR3 length equals 17 residues. The CDR3: CCARDLSGTLYTYEQYF. The CDR3 DNA sequence: TGCTGTGCTAGAGATCTATCTGGGACATTATACACCTACGAGCAGTACTTC.

The V call is TRBV5-1, the J call TRBJ2-6; unclear D gene. The germline V gene has CDR1 SGHRS and CDR2 YFSETQ. The CDR3 loop spans 18 amino acids. Trimming stripped 4 bases from V and 0 bases from J, with 17 bases between. The CDR3 sequence is CASSAAVQTNSGANVLTF. The CDR3 nucleotides are TGCGCCAGCAGCGCCGCGGTACAGACCAACTCTGGGGCCAACGTCCTGACTTTC.

This clonotype has a handful of counts. The CDR3 region has the DNA TGTGCCAGCAGTTATAGTCGGGACTACAATGAGCAGTTCTTC. It specifies CASSYSRDYNEQFF. This chain links TRBV6-2 or TRBV6-3 with TRBJ2-1; D possibly corresponds to TRBD2 (5 bases). This CDR3 contains 14 residues. CDR1 and CDR2 (germline): MNHEY, SVGEGT. Trimming cost V 3 bases and J 3 bases, with 9 bases left between them.

This clonotype was recorded a few times. The V gene is TRBV3-1, the J gene TRBJ2-7; D is perhaps TRBD2 (7 bases). CDR1 is LGHDT, CDR2 YNNKEL, per germline (reference sequence). The CDR3 is 16 amino acids. Between the trimmed V and J ends, which lost 5 bases and 5 bases, there was a span of 22 bases. DNA for the CDR3: TGTGCCAGCAGCTTCATTGCGGGGGCGGGCGTCGACGAGCAGTACTTC. This codes for CASSFIAGAGVDEQYF.

This clonotype was recorded a few times. The chain links TRBV28 to TRBJ2-4; no definite D call. Germline V gene data show CDR1 as MDHEN and CDR2 as SYDVKM. Trimming stripped 0 bases from V and 7 bases from J, with 7 bases between. The length of the CDR3 is 13 residues. CDR3 nucleotide sequence: TGTGCCAGCAGTTTATGGAACGGGAACATTCAGTACTTC. It is translated as CASSLWNGNIQYF.

This clonotype was picked up a small number of times. This chain links TRBV2 with TRBJ1-5; no firm D call. In germline, CDR1 is SNHLY, CDR2 FYNNEI. The CDR3 totals 14 residues. Trimming cost V 7 bases and J 5 bases, with 15 bases left between them. The CDR3 coding sequence is TGTGCCAGCAATAAGGACGGCCGAGATCAGCCCCAGCATTTT. It is translated as CASNKDGRDQPQHF.